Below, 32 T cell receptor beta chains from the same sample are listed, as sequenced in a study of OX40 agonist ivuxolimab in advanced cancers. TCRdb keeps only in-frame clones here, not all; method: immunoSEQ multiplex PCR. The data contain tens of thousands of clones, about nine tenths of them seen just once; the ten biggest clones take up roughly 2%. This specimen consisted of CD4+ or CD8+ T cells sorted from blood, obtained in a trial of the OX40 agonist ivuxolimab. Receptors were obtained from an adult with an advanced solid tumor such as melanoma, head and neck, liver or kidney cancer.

The CDR3 reads CASSYWNSATEEQYF. The CDR3 DNA reads TGTGCCAGCAGTTACTGGAACAGCGCCACTGAGGAGCAGTACTTC. The V gene is TRBV6-5, the J gene TRBJ2-7; D remains unclear. This CDR3 has 15 residues. V was shortened by 1 base and J by 7 bases, with 17 bases between the two germline ends. The germline CDR1 and CDR2 sequences are MNHEY and SVGAGI.

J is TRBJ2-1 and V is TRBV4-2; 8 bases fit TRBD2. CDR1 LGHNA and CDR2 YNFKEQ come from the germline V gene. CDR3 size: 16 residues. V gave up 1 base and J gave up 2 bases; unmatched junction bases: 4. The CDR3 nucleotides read TGTGCCAGCAGCCAAGGGGCGGGAGGCACCTACAATGAGCAGTTCTTC. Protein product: CASSQGAGGTYNEQFF.

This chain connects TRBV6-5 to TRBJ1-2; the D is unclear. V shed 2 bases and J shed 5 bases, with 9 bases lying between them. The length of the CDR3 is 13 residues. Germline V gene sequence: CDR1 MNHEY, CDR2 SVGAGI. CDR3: CASSYLPQYGYTF. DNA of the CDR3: TGTGCCAGCAGTTACCTCCCCCAATATGGCTACACCTTC.

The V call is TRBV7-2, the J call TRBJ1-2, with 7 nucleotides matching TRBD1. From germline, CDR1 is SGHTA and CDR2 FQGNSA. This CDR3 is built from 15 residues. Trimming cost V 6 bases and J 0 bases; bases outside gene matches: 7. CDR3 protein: CASRRTGDSNYGYTF. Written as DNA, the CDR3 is TGTGCCAGCAGGCGCACAGGGGATTCTAACTATGGCTACACCTTC.

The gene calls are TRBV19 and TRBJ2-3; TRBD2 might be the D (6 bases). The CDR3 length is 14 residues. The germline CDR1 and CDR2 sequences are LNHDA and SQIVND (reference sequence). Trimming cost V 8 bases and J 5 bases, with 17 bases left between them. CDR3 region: CASGGGWRGDTQYF. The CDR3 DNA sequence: TGTGCCAGTGGCGGCGGGTGGCGGGGAGATACGCAGTATTTT.

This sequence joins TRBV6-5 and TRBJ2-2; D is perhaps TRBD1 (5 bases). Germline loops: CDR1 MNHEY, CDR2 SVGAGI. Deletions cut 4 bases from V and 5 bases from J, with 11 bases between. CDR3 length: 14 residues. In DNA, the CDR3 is TGTGCCAGCAGTTCCCCCGGACATACCGGGGAGCTGTTTTTT. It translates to CASSSPGHTGELFF.

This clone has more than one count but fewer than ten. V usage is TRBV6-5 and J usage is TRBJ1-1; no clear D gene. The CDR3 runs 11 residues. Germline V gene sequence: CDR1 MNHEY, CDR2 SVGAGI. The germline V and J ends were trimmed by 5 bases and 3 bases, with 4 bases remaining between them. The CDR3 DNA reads TGTGCCAGCAGTCGGGACACTGAAGCTTTCTTT. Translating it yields CASSRDTEAFF.

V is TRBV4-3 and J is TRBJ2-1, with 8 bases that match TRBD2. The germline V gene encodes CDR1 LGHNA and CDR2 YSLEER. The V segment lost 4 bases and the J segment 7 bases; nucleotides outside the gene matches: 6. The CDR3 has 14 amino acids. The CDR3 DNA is TGCGCCAGCAGCCGATCGGGGGGGTTAAATGAGCAGTTCTTC. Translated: CASSRSGGLNEQFF.

The CDR3 here is CASSPTGTAISGELFF. The CDR3 region has the DNA TGTGCCAGCTCACCGACAGGGACCGCTATTTCTGGGGAGCTGTTTTTT. The gene calls are TRBV18 and TRBJ2-2, with 7 bases fitting TRBD1. Germline V gene data show CDR1 as KGHSH and CDR2 as LQKENI. V lost 3 bases, J lost 8 bases, and 12 bases stayed unmatched. The CDR3 length is 16 residues.

Here the CDR3 reads CASSVGHYNEQFF. The CDR3 region has the DNA TGTGCCAGCAGCGTAGGACACTACAATGAGCAGTTCTTC. The chain employs TRBV9 and TRBJ2-1; D uncertain. Trimming left V 0 bases short and J 3 bases short, with 4 bases between. Germline loops: CDR1 SGDLS, CDR2 YYNGEE. The CDR3 totals 13 residues. The complete variable domain, with remaining parts taken from reference TRBV9 and TRBJ2-1, reads DSGVTQTPKHLITATGQRVTLRCSPRSGDLSVYWYQQSLDQGLQFLIQYYNGEERAKGNILERFSAQQFPDLHSELNLSSLELGDSALYFCASSVGHYNEQFFGPGTRLTVL.

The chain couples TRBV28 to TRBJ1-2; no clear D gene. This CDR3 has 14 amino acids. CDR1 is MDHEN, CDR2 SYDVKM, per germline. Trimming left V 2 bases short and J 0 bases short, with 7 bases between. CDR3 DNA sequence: TGTGCCAGCAGTTTAGTCCGAACTAACTATGGCTACACCTTC. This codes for CASSLVRTNYGYTF.

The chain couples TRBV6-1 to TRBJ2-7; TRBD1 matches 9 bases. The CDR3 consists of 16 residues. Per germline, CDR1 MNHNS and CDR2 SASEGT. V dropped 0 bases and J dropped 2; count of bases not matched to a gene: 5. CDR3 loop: CASSEALGQGTYEQYF. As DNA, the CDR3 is TGTGCCAGCAGTGAAGCCCTGGGACAGGGAACCTACGAGCAGTACTTC.

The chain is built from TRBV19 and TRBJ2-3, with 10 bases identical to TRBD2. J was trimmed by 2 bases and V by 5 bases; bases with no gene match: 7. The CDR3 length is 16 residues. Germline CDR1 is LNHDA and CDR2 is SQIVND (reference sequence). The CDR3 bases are TGTGCCAGTAGTGGGAGACTAGCGGGCCTCACAGATACGCAGTATTTT. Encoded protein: CASSGRLAGLTDTQYF.

The DNA for the CDR3 is TGTGCCTCTTCGGGACAGGAAAATGAAAAACTGTTTTTT. Its protein is CASSGQENEKLFF. The chain employs TRBV19 and TRBJ1-4, with TRBD1 matching over 8 bases. Per the germline V gene, CDR1 is LNHDA and CDR2 is SQIVND (reference sequence). V lost 11 bases and J lost 5; bases outside the gene matches: 7. This CDR3 is built from 13 residues.

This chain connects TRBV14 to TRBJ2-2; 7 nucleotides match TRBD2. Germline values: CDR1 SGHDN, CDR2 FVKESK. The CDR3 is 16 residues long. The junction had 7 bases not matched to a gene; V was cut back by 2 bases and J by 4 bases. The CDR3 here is CASSQPRDYPTGELFF. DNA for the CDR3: TGTGCCAGCAGCCAACCCCGGGACTACCCCACCGGGGAGCTGTTTTTT.

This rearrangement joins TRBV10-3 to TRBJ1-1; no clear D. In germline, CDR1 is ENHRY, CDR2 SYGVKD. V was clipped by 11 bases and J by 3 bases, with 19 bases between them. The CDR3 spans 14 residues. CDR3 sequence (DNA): TGTGCCTCAGCAAGAAGTGAAGGTCACACTGAAGCTTTCTTT. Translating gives CASARSEGHTEAFF.

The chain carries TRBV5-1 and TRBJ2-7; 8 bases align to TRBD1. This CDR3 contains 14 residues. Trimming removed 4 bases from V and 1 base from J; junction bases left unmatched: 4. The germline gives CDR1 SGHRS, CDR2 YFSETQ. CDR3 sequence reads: CASSRWTGSYEQYF. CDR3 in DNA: TGCGCCAGCAGCCGCTGGACAGGGTCCTACGAGCAGTACTTC.

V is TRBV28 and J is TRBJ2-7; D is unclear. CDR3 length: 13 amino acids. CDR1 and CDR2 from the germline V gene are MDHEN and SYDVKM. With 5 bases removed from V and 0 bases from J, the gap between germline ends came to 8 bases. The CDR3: CASSPTNSYEQYF. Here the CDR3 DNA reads TGTGCCAGCAGTCCAACCAACTCCTACGAGCAGTACTTC.

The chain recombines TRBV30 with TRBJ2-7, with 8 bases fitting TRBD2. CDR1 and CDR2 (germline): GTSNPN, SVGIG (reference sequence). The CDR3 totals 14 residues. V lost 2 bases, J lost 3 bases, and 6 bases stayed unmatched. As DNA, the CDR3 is TGTGCCTGGAGTCGACTAGCGCCCGACTACGAGCAGTACTTC. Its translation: CAWSRLAPDYEQYF.

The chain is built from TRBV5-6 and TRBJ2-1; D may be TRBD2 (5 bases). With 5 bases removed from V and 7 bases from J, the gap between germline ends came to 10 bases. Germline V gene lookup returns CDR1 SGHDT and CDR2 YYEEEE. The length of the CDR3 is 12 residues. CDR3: CASSYRLNEQFF. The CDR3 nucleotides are TGTGCCAGCAGTTACCGACTAAATGAGCAGTTCTTC.

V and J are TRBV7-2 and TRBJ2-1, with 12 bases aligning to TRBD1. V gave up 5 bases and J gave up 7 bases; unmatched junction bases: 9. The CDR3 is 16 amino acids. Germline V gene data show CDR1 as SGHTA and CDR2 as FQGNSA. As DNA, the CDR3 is TGTGCCAGCAGCCTGCGCCCGGGACAGGGGGCGAATGAGCAGTTCTTC. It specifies CASSLRPGQGANEQFF. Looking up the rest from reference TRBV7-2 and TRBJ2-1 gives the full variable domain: GAGVSQSPSNKVTEKGKDVELRCDPISGHTALYWYRQSLGQGLEFLIYFQGNSAPDKSGLPSDRFSAERTGGSVSTLTIQRTQQEDSAVYLCASSLRPGQGANEQFFGPGTRLTVL.

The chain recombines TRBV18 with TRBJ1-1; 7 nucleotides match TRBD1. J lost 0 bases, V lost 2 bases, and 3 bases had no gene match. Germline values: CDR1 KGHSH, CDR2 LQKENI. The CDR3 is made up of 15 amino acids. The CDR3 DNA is TGTGCCAGCTCACCAAGGGACAGTATGAACACTGAAGCTTTCTTT. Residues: CASSPRDSMNTEAFF.

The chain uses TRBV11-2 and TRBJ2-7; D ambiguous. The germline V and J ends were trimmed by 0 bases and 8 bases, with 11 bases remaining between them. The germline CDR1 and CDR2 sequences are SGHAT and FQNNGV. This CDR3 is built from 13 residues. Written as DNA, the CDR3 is TGTGCCAGCAGCTTAGACGGCTTTTTGCAGCAGTACTTC. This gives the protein CASSLDGFLQQYF. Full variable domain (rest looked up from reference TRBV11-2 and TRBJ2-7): EAGVAQSPRYKIIEKRQSVAFWCNPISGHATLYWYQQILGQGPKLLIQFQNNGVVDDSQLPKDRFSAERLKGVDSTLKIQPAKLEDSAVYLCASSLDGFLQQYFGPGTRLTVT.

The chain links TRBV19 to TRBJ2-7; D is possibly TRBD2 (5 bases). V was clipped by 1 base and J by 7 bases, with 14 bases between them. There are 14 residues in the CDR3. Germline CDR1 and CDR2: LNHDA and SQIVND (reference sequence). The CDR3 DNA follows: TGTGCCAGTAGTATAGCGGGGTACCCTGGAGAGCAGTACTTC. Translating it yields CASSIAGYPGEQYF.

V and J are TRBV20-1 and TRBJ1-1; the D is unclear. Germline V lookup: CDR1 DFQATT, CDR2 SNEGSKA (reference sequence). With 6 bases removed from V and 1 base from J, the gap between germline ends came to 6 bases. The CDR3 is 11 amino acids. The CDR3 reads CSATENTEAFF. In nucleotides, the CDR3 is TGCAGTGCCACGGAGAACACTGAAGCTTTCTTT.

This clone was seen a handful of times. The CDR3 loop reads CASSLAGQGAIGTEAFF. Written as DNA, the CDR3 is TGTGCCAGCAGCTTAGCAGGACAGGGGGCGATTGGCACTGAAGCTTTCTTT. This chain connects TRBV11-1 to TRBJ1-1, with TRBD1 matching over 11 bases. V was clipped by 0 bases and J by 4 bases; unmatched bases: 7. Per germline, CDR1 SGHAT and CDR2 FQDESV (reference sequence). The CDR3 runs to 17 residues. The whole variable domain, remainder taken from reference TRBV11-1 and TRBJ1-1, is EAEVAQSPRYKITEKSQAVAFWCDPISGHATLYWYRQILGQGPELLVQFQDESVVDDSQLPKDRFSAERLKGVDSTLKIQPAELGDSAMYLCASSLAGQGAIGTEAFFGQGTRLTVV.

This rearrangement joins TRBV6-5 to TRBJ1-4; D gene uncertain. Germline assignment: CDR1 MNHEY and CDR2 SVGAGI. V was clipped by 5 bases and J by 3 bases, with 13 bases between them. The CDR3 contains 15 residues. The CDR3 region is CASSRDGLSNEKLFF. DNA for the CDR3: TGTGCCAGCAGTCGTGACGGTCTCTCTAATGAAAAACTGTTTTTT.

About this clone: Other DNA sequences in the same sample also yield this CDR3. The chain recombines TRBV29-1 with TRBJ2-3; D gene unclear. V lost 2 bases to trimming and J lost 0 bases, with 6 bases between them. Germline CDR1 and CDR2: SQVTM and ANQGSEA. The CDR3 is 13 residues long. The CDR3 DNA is TGCAGCGTTGAACCAGCTAGCACAGATACGCAGTATTTT. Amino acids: CSVEPASTDTQYF.

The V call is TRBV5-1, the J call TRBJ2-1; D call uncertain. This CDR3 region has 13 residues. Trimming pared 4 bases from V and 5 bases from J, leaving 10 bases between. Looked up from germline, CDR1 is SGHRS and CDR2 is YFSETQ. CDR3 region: CASSISDDNEQFF. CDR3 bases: TGCGCCAGCAGCATATCGGATGACAATGAGCAGTTCTTC. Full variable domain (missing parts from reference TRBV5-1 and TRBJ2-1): KAGVTQTPRYLIKTRGQQVTLSCSPISGHRSVSWYQQTPGQGLQFLFEYFSETQRNKGNFPGRFSGRQFSNSRSEMNVSTLELGDSALYLCASSISDDNEQFFGPGTRLTVL.

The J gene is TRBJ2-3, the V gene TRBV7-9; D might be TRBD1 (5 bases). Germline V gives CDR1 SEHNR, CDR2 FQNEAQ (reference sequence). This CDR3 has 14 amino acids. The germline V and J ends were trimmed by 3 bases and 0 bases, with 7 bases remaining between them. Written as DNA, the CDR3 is TGTGCCAGCAGCTTTCAGGGAAGCACAGATACGCAGTATTTT. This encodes CASSFQGSTDTQYF.

The CDR3 DNA sequence: TGTGCCAGCAGTTTATACGGTTCCGACTATGGCTACACCTTC. It yields the protein CASSLYGSDYGYTF. This chain uses TRBV27 with TRBJ1-2; no reliable D call. Germline loops: CDR1 MNHEY, CDR2 SMNVEV (reference sequence). V was trimmed by 1 base and J by 3 bases, leaving 9 bases between them. The CDR3 consists of 14 residues.

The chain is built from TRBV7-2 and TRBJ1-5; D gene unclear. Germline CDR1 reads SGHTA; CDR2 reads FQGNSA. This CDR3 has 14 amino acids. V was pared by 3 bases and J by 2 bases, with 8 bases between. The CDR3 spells CASSFKVGNQPQHF. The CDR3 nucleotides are TGTGCCAGCAGCTTCAAGGTGGGCAATCAGCCCCAGCATTTT. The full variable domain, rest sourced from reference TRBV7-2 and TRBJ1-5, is GAGVSQSPSNKVTEKGKDVELRCDPISGHTALYWYRQSLGQGLEFLIYFQGNSAPDKSGLPSDRFSAERTGGSVSTLTIQRTQQEDSAVYLCASSFKVGNQPQHFGDGTRLSIL.